In this sample, the clone carrying this T cell receptor beta chain turned up many times. The source of the sample is a study of identical twins. Unique molecular identifiers were present on the cDNA, and a universal primer site came from template switching. A single record per CDR3 protein comes from TCRdb applying MiXCR to the 5' RACE reads. The profile covers about 570,000 distinct CDR3 sequences, with 9.6% appearing a single time and around 3.1% taken by the ten largest. V was trimmed by 3 bases and J by 2 bases, leaving 11 bases between them. The CDR3 spans 14 residues. Germline CDR1 and CDR2: SQVTM and ANQGSEA. These same data were also listed under a study on yellow fever vaccine responses in identical twins.

Material for sequencing was PBMCs. The TCR comes from a woman aged 18-29 years in good health. V is TRBV29-1 and J is TRBJ2-1, with D possibly matching TRBD2 (5 bases). CDR3 protein: CSVDGSPTYNEQFF. CDR3 DNA sequence: TGCAGCGTTGATGGGAGTCCAACCTACAATGAGCAGTTCTTC.